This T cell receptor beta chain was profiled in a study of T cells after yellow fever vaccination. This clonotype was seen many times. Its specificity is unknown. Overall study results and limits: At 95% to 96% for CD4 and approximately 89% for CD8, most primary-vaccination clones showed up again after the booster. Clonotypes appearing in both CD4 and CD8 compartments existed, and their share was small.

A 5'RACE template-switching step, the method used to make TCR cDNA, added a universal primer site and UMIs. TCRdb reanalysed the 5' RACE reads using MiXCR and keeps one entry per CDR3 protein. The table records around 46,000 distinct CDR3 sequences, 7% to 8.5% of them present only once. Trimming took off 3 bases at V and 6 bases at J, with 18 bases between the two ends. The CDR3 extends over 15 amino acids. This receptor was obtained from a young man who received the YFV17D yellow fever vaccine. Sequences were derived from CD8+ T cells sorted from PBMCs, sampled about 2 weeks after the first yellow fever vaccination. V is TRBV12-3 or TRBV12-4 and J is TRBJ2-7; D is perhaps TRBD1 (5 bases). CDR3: CASSFIGPGSLEQYF. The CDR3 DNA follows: TGTGCCAGCAGTTTCATCGGTCCAGGGTCTCTCGAGCAGTACTTC.